These T cell receptor beta chains were read from a single sample in a study of beta chain features in type 1 diabetes. The repertoire was sequenced with immunoSEQ multiplex PCR; TCRdb's copy has only in-frame clones and lacks some. The repertoire holds hundreds of thousands of clones, 14% seen once, with more than 6.5% in the top ten. Material: central memory CD4+ T cells from blood. Source of these receptors: a man younger than 45 in good health. Both conserved end residues are part of each CDR3. D genes are given only for firm matches.

>TRBJ2-3|16|TRBD2|TRBV4-1
CASSQDRGGLKDTQYF
>TRBJ1-4|14|TRBD1|TRBV7-2
CASSPRGGDEKLFF
>TRBJ2-5|17|TRBD2|TRBV19
CASSIGLLAGGQETQYF
>TRBJ2-7|15|TRBD1|TRBV6-5
CASSFLGTGNYEQYF
>TRBJ2-6|14|TRBD1|TRBV7-7
CASSQDRASNVLTF
>TRBJ1-2|11|-|TRBV5-6
CASSGRRGYTF
>TRBJ2-3|16|TRBD2|TRBV9
CASSIIAGGGTDTQYF
>TRBJ1-3|13|TRBD1|TRBV29-1
CSARTGGGNTIYF
>TRBJ2-2|13|-|TRBV7-2
CASSAQGLGELFF
>TRBJ2-7|14|TRBD1|TRBV5-1
CASSNRQGPYEQYF
>TRBJ2-5|13|-|TRBV7-2
CASSPTGGETQYF
>TRBJ2-5|14|TRBD1|TRBV4-3
CASSHRTGEGTQYF
>TRBJ2-7|15|-|TRBV5-5
CASSLGRRADYEQYF
>TRBJ1-4|13|-|TRBV6-6
CASSDWGNEKLFF
>TRBJ1-5|14|TRBD1|TRBV7-2
CASSYTGGGQPQHF
>TRBJ2-1|13|-|TRBV11-3
CASSLILGETEFF
>TRBJ1-6|13|-|TRBV9
CASSALYNSPLHF
>TRBJ2-1|14|TRBD2|TRBV11-2
CASSSGLAGVAEFF
>TRBJ1-4|13|-|TRBV28
CASSYSGYEKLFF
>TRBJ2-7|14|TRBD2|TRBV7-2
CASSLGGDAYEQYF
>TRBJ2-7|12|-|TRBV10-3
CAISEQGYEQYF
>TRBJ1-6|14|-|TRBV15
CATSRGTEGSPLHF
>TRBJ1-2|16|TRBD1|TRBV9
CASSVGFGTASGGYTF
>TRBJ2-7|15|TRBD2|TRBV11-3
CASSPAGGGSYEQYF
>TRBJ1-4|14|-|TRBV5-1
CASSLGHLNEKLFF
>TRBJ2-3|15|-|TRBV6-1
CASSERGSSTDTQYF
>TRBJ2-5|15|-|TRBV5-8
CASSRRVGQQETQYF
>TRBJ2-5|14|-|TRBV16
CASSQSGGYETQYF